Listed here are 31 T cell receptor beta chains from one sample, sequenced in a study of T cell repertoires in cytomegalovirus infection. MiXCR, applied by TCRdb to the reads, yields one record per CDR3 protein. The sample lists fewer than 550,000 distinct CDR3 sequences, roughly 30% occurring once. Material: PBMCs. Every receptor here comes from a human donor in good health (CMV status not recorded). Some clones in this sample may be carry-over from other donors' samples.

J is TRBJ2-7 and V is TRBV4-3; 7 nucleotides agree with TRBD2. The V gene end was trimmed by 5 bases and the J gene end by 6 bases; junction bases not matched to a gene: 4. In germline, CDR1 is LGHNA, CDR2 YSLEER. The CDR3 is 12 residues long. The DNA of the CDR3 is TGCGCCAGCAGCGTCCCGGGGGGCGAGCAGTACTTC. This sequence encodes CASSVPGGEQYF.

This clonotype has a count of ten or more. The rearrangement links TRBV4-1 to TRBJ1-1; weak D call: TRBD1 (5 bases). CDR1 is MGHRA, CDR2 YSYEKL, per germline. Trimming left V 3 bases short and J 7 bases short, with 12 bases between. There are 13 residues in the CDR3. CDR3 in amino acids: CASSHGQPDEAFF. DNA for the CDR3: TGCGCCAGCAGCCACGGACAACCAGATGAAGCTTTCTTT.

This clonotype was detected a few times. The chain combines TRBV5-6 with TRBJ1-1; the D gene is possibly TRBD1 (6 bases). The germline CDR1 and CDR2 sequences are SGHDT and YYEEEE. This CDR3 is built from 16 residues. V was trimmed by 4 bases and J by 3 bases, leaving 19 bases between them. CDR3 sequence reads: CASSQDSLVVDTEAFF. The CDR3 DNA sequence: TGTGCCAGCAGCCAGGACAGCTTGGTTGTGGACACTGAAGCTTTCTTT.

The chain links TRBV28 to TRBJ1-2; TRBD1 might be the D (5 bases). Germline V lookup: CDR1 MDHEN, CDR2 SYDVKM. This CDR3 spans 14 amino acids. The germline V and J ends were trimmed by 3 bases and 2 bases, with 10 bases remaining between them. This CDR3 is CASSFGKGNYGYTF. The CDR3 nucleotides read TGTGCCAGCAGTTTTGGCAAGGGGAACTATGGCTACACCTTC.

This clonotype showed up many times. The chain combines TRBV11-1 with TRBJ1-4; 7 bases are a match to TRBD1. Germline CDR1 reads SGHAT; CDR2 reads FQDESV (reference sequence). The CDR3 length is 17 residues. J gave up 3 bases and V 1 base, and 8 bases lay outside the gene matches. The DNA for the CDR3 is TGTGCCAGCAGCTTAGAAGGGACAGTCACCTCTAATGAAAAACTGTTTTTT. It yields the protein CASSLEGTVTSNEKLFF.

V and J are TRBV12-3 or TRBV12-4 and TRBJ2-7; D gene ambiguous. V was clipped by 3 bases and J by 4 bases, with 16 bases between them. The CDR3 is made up of 15 amino acids. The CDR3 sequence is CASSFQVNRGYEQYF. The CDR3 DNA follows: TGTGCCAGCAGTTTTCAGGTCAACAGAGGATACGAGCAGTACTTC.

This clonotype was seen only a few times. The V call is TRBV6-2 or TRBV6-3, the J call TRBJ2-7; 7 bases are shared with TRBD2. The CDR3 is 19 residues long. Looked up from germline, CDR1 is MNHEY and CDR2 is SVGEGT. V shed 0 bases and J 0 bases; nucleotides not matched to a gene: 14. CDR3 sequence: CASSYSFLAVAGVSYEQYF. Written as DNA, the CDR3 is TGTGCCAGCAGTTACTCTTTTCTGGCGGTGGCGGGGGTCTCCTACGAGCAGTACTTC.

This clonotype was seen a handful of times. The chain recombines TRBV28 with TRBJ1-1; 7 nucleotides agree with TRBD1. The CDR3 totals 12 residues. V gave up 7 bases and J gave up 6 bases; unmatched junction bases: 5. The V gene's germline CDR1 is MDHEN and CDR2 SYDVKM. The DNA of the CDR3 is TGTGCCAGCAATGACAGGGTTCCTGAAGCTTTCTTT. Translation: CASNDRVPEAFF.

The CDR3 loop is CASSLSSGVITFTDTQYF. The CDR3 DNA sequence: TGTGCCAGCAGTTTGTCTAGCGGGGTAATCACTTTCACAGATACGCAGTATTTT. This chain connects TRBV27 to TRBJ2-3; 9 bases map to TRBD2. Germline V CDR1 and CDR2: MNHEY, SMNVEV (reference sequence). This CDR3 contains 18 residues. J lost 2 bases, V lost 3 bases, and 12 bases had no gene match.

A remark on this clonotype: This could be a read error, since a much larger clone is one nucleotide away. The V and J genes are TRBV6-8 and TRBJ2-7, with TRBD1 as a possible D gene (6 bases). Germline CDR1 reads MNHGY; CDR2 reads SAAAGT. The CDR3 covers 14 residues. Between the trimmed V and J ends, which lost 5 bases and 3 bases, there was a span of 14 bases. As DNA, the CDR3 is TGTGCCAGCAGTGGGACCCAAGGGGGCTACGAGCAGTACTTC. This codes for CASSGTQGGYEQYF.

This clonotype was found a few times. The chain has TRBV7-2 and TRBJ2-4, with a possible D match to TRBD2 (5 bases). V shed 4 bases and J shed 0 bases, with 10 bases lying between them. There are 15 residues in the CDR3. CDR1 and CDR2 (germline): SGHTA, FQGNSA. CDR3 protein: CASSSDGIAKNIQYF. As DNA, the CDR3 is TGTGCCAGCAGCTCCGACGGGATAGCCAAAAACATTCAGTACTTC.

This clonotype was detected only a few times. This chain connects TRBV2 to TRBJ2-6; D not resolved. V was shortened by 7 bases and J by 0 bases, with 7 bases between the two germline ends. Germline loops: CDR1 SNHLY, CDR2 FYNNEI. There are 14 residues in the CDR3. The CDR3 region is CASNVNSGANVLTF. The CDR3 DNA reads TGTGCCAGCAACGTAAACTCTGGGGCCAACGTCCTGACTTTC.

The rearrangement links TRBV6-2 or TRBV6-3 to TRBJ2-7; D is possibly TRBD2 (5 bases). Trimming pared 6 bases from V and 7 bases from J, leaving 19 bases between. Germline lookup yields CDR1 MNHEY and CDR2 SVGEGT. This CDR3 is 14 amino acids long. Written as DNA, the CDR3 is TGTGCCAGCAGCAACGGCGGGTCTTCTTTGGAGCAGTACTTC. Translation: CASSNGGSSLEQYF.

With respect to this clonotype: The conserved final phenylalanine or tryptophan is absent from the CDR3, which likely points to a read error. This rearrangement joins TRBV12-3 or TRBV12-4 to TRBJ1-5; D gene uncertain. Trimming stripped 3 bases from V and 2 bases from J, with 11 bases between. The CDR3 loop spans 15 amino acids. CDR3 nucleotide sequence: TGTGCCAGCAGTTTTGATAGAGGCGGCAATCAGCCCCAGCATTAT. It specifies CASSFDRGGNQPQHY.

This clonotype was picked up many times. V usage is TRBV7-9 and J usage is TRBJ2-7, with 8 positions matching TRBD1. The CDR3 has 13 amino acids. CDR1 and CDR2 from the germline V gene are SEHNR and FQNEAQ (reference sequence). V lost 1 base, J lost 6 bases, and 2 bases stayed unmatched. The chain's CDR3 is CASSLGDRGEQYF. CDR3 nucleotides: TGTGCCAGCAGCTTAGGAGACAGGGGCGAGCAGTACTTC.

This rearrangement joins TRBV5-4 to TRBJ1-1; no reliable D call. V was pared by 7 bases and J by 1 base, with 11 bases between. Germline CDR1 reads SGHNT; CDR2 reads YYREEE (reference sequence). The CDR3 sequence is 13 residues long. CDR3 sequence reads: CASQFAENTEAFF. CDR3 bases: TGTGCCAGCCAGTTTGCCGAGAACACTGAAGCTTTCTTT.

This clonotype was seen a single time. The chain employs TRBV11-2 and TRBJ2-3; TRBD2 aligns across 9 bases. The CDR3 covers 18 residues. Germline values: CDR1 SGHAT, CDR2 FQNNGV. V was pared by 3 bases and J by 2 bases, with 12 bases of the junction left unmatched. CDR3 sequence reads: CASSFQRVAGAYTDTQYF. Written as DNA, the CDR3 is TGTGCCAGCAGCTTTCAAAGGGTAGCGGGGGCCTACACAGATACGCAGTATTTT.

In regard to this clonotype: At one of its ends the junction is not consistent with the germline gene, which may arise from a read error. This chain uses TRBV4-1 with TRBJ1-4, with D tentatively TRBD1 (5 bases). Germline V gene sequence: CDR1 MGHRA, CDR2 YSYEKL. CDR3 length: 13 residues. CDR3 nucleotides: TGTGCCAGCAGCCAAGATATCAGGGTGGCTACCATTTTT. Protein product: CASSQDIRVATIF.

The chain recombines TRBV5-4 with TRBJ1-6; unclear D gene. The CDR3 totals 15 residues. The V end lost 6 bases, the J end lost 5 bases, and 15 bases lay between the germline ends. CDR1 SGHNT and CDR2 YYREEE come from the germline V gene (reference sequence). The CDR3 loop is CASTPIDGNNSPLHF. In DNA form, the CDR3 reads TGTGCCAGCACCCCTATCGACGGAAATAATTCACCCCTCCACTTT.

This rearrangement joins TRBV6-2 or TRBV6-3 to TRBJ1-1; D ambiguous. Trimming left V 5 bases short and J 1 base short, with 14 bases between. The CDR3 has 15 amino acids. Germline loops: CDR1 MNHEY, CDR2 SVGEGT. CDR3 amino acids: CASSVPRTSNTEAFF. CDR3 DNA sequence: TGTGCCAGCAGTGTTCCCAGGACGTCGAACACTGAAGCTTTCTTT.

This clonotype occurred many times. J is TRBJ2-7 and V is TRBV28, with D possibly TRBD2 on 5 matching bases. The germline gives CDR1 MDHEN, CDR2 SYDVKM. The CDR3 consists of 12 residues. Trimming shortened V by 7 bases and J by 5 bases, and 12 bases separated the two germline ends. The CDR3 DNA sequence: TGTGCCAGCACGTCCCGGGGAAACGAGCAGTACTTC. It yields the protein CASTSRGNEQYF. The full variable domain, in which reference TRBV28 and TRBJ2-7 provide the parts outside the CDR3, is DVKVTQSSRYLVKRTGEKVFLECVQDMDHENMFWYRQDPGLGLRLIYFSYDVKMKEKGDIPEGYSVSREKKERFSLILESASTNQTSMYLCASTSRGNEQYFGPGTRLTVT.

The chain has TRBV29-1 and TRBJ2-7, with 7 nucleotides matching TRBD1. V lost 6 bases to trimming and J lost 5 bases; unmatched junction nucleotides: 13. The CDR3 consists of 14 residues. CDR1 and CDR2 (germline): SQVTM, ANQGSEA. CDR3 amino acids: CSVERAEGAHEQYF. CDR3 coding DNA: TGCAGCGTCGAAAGGGCTGAGGGGGCCCACGAGCAGTACTTC.

There are many counts of this clonotype. The V gene is TRBV6-1, the J gene TRBJ1-5, with D perhaps TRBD1 (6 bases). Germline-derived CDR1 and CDR2 are MNHNS and SASEGT. The CDR3 is made up of 19 amino acids. The V end lost 3 bases, the J end lost 1 base, and 22 bases lay between the germline ends. The CDR3: CASSDAVLGGAISNQPQHF. As DNA, the CDR3 is TGTGCCAGCAGTGACGCGGTGTTAGGGGGGGCTATAAGCAATCAGCCCCAGCATTTT.

The chain recombines TRBV18 with TRBJ2-6, with TRBD1 matching 7 bases. With V trimmed by 6 bases and J by 1 base, 9 bases remained unmatched. This CDR3 contains 17 residues. Germline V lookup: CDR1 KGHSH, CDR2 LQKENI. The CDR3 loop reads CASSSGTALSGANVLTF. In DNA form, the CDR3 reads TGTGCCAGCTCCTCCGGGACAGCCCTTTCTGGGGCCAACGTCCTGACTTTC.

This clonotype came up many times. This chain uses TRBV7-2 with TRBJ1-1; the D is unclear. This CDR3 is 14 amino acids long. Trimming cost V 2 bases and J 2 bases, with 9 bases left between them. Per germline, CDR1 SGHTA and CDR2 FQGNSA. The CDR3 loop reads CASSLIVSNTEAFF. The CDR3 DNA follows: TGTGCCAGCAGCTTAATCGTGAGCAACACTGAAGCTTTCTTT.

J is TRBJ2-7 and V is TRBV28; tentatively, D is TRBD1 or TRBD2 (5 bases each). This CDR3 is 15 amino acids long. CDR1 and CDR2 (germline): MDHEN, SYDVKM. Trimming removed 6 bases from V and 3 bases from J, with 18 bases in between. The CDR3 protein is CASRLRDRLFYEQYF. DNA for the CDR3: TGTGCCAGCAGATTAAGGGACCGACTGTTCTACGAGCAGTACTTC.

The chain joins TRBV12-3 or TRBV12-4 to TRBJ2-4, with D tentatively TRBD1 (5 bases). Trimming left V 5 bases short and J 0 bases short, with 14 bases between. This CDR3 is 16 amino acids long. The CDR3 reads CASSPRTNLAKNIQYF. The CDR3, as DNA: TGTGCCAGCAGTCCCCGGACAAATTTAGCCAAAAACATTCAGTACTTC.

This clonotype was detected only a few times. This rearrangement joins TRBV12-3 or TRBV12-4 to TRBJ1-2; unclear D gene. The length of the CDR3 is 12 residues. Trimming removed 7 bases at V and 7 bases at J, with 13 bases between. CDR3 DNA sequence: TGTGCCAGCATCCGATCGGGCTCTGGCTACACCTTC. Translation gives CASIRSGSGYTF.

The chain carries TRBV19 and TRBJ1-5; D is unclear. This CDR3 is built from 15 residues. The germline V gene encodes CDR1 LNHDA and CDR2 SQIVND (reference sequence). V was shortened by 10 bases and J by 2 bases, with 18 bases between the two germline ends. As DNA, the CDR3 is TGTGCCACTAGAATTGGGGAGGTTGGCAATCAGCCCCAGCATTTT. Its translation: CATRIGEVGNQPQHF.

In this sample, this clonotype turned up a few times. The chain joins TRBV7-2 to TRBJ2-5; D not resolved. Per germline, CDR1 SGHTA and CDR2 FQGNSA. Between the trimmed V and J ends, which lost 1 base and 6 bases, there was a span of 6 bases. This CDR3 is built from 12 residues. CDR3 nucleotide sequence: TGTGCCAGCAGCTTAGATGGAAAGACCCAGTACTTC. This translates into CASSLDGKTQYF.

The CDR3 sequence: CAWSVTEGRGDTQYF. The CDR3 nucleotides read TGTGCCTGGAGTGTAACAGAAGGAAGAGGTGATACGCAGTATTTT. The chain carries TRBV30 and TRBJ2-3; the D is unclear. Trimming pared 0 bases from V and 6 bases from J, leaving 16 bases between. The CDR3 sequence is 15 residues long. Germline loops: CDR1 GTSNPN, CDR2 SVGIG (reference sequence). Filled out from reference TRBV30 and TRBJ2-3, the complete variable domain reads SQTIHQWPATLVQPVGSPLSLECTVEGTSNPNLYWYRQAAGRGLQLLFYSVGIGQISSEVPQNLSASRPQDRQFILSSKKLLLSDSGFYLCAWSVTEGRGDTQYFGPGTRLTVL.